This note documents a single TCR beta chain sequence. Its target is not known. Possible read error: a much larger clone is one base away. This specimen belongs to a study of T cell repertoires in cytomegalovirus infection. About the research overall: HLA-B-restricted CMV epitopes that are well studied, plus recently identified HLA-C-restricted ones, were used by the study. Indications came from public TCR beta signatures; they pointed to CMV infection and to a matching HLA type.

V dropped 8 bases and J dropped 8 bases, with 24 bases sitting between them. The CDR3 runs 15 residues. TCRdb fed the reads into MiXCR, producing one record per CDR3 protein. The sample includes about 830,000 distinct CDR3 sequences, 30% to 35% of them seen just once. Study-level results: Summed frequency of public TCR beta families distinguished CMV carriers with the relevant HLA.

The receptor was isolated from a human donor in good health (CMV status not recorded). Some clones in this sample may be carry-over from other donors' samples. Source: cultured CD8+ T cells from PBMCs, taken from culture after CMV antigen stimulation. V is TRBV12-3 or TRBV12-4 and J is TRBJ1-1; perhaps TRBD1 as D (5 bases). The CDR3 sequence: CASGGRENPRGEAFF. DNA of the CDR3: TGTGCCAGCGGGGGACGGGAGAACCCCCGGGGGGAAGCTTTCTTT.